This T cell receptor (beta chain) was observed in a study of control samples from healthy donors and cancer patients. Germline-derived CDR1 and CDR2 are SGHTA and FQGNSA. The CDR3 contains 15 residues. V gave up 6 bases and J gave up 4 bases, with 18 bases separating them. The table came from immunoSEQ multiplex PCR; TCRdb's copy has only in-frame clones and leaves some out. The sample shows more than 60,000 clones, approximately 91% of them seen only once. V usage is TRBV7-2 and J usage is TRBJ1-2, with a possible D match to TRBD1 (6 bases). The source of this sequence is a woman aged 45-60 years with colorectal cancer. Sequencing was performed on PBMCs. The CDR3 region has the DNA TGTGCCAGCAGTTATATGGGGGGCACTAGCTATGGCTACACCTTC. It specifies CASSYMGGTSYGYTF.